This TCR beta chain was sequenced during a study of T cell repertoires in cytomegalovirus infection (dated by TCRdb to about 2019). About the full investigation: The HLA type of each donor mattered for the analysis, because public TCR beta signatures pointed to carriage of CMV infection along with the matching HLA type. What the study reported, not specific to this receptor: In both this cohort and an independent cohort of some 350 donors, the cumulative frequency of public TCR beta family members distinguished carriers of CMV infection plus the relevant HLA type. The ex vivo response was dominated by HLA-C-restricted CMV-specific TCR beta clonotypes, which also provided the single most frequent clonotype in two of eight donors.

With regard to this clonotype: Which antigen it targets is not known. The sample holds no much larger clone one base away, and base qualities are not on file.

The sequencing machine was an Illumina HiSeq 1500. TCRdb took the public reads, trimmed them with fastp at Q25, ran MiXCR for clone calling and kept in-frame beta chains. Rows matching on CDR3 protein sequence are summarized as one entry with the most common DNA and genes. This sample comprises roughly 54,000 distinct CDR3 sequences, roughly 32% of them detected only once. The leading ten clones occupy about two thirds of the sample. The CDR3 starts with the cysteine, ends with the phenylalanine, and has 14 residues. The sequence is cut down to CDR3 DNA, 42 bases in frame from base 1. V is cut by 4 bases and J by 13 bases, and the space between the germline ends is 22 bases. CDR1 MGHRA and CDR2 YSYEKL are derived from the germline V gene.

The sequencing sample was made of PBMCs, sequenced either directly or after in vitro stimulation (not recorded which). The source of this sequence is a human donor in good health (CMV status not recorded). Some clones in this sample may be carry-over from other donors' samples. Here the chain combines TRBV4-1 and TRBJ1-2; the D gene lacks a confident call. The DNA reads TGCGCCAGCAGCCGTGGTCCAGGCCTGTATCAGCGCACCTTC. The resulting protein is CASSRGPGLYQRTF.